The 28 T cell receptor beta chains presented below share a single source sample, sequenced in a study of early T cells in non-severe SARS-CoV-2 infection. TCRdb itself ran the 5' RACE reads through MiXCR, one entry per CDR3 protein. Of 70,000 to 95,000 distinct CDR3 sequences listed, about 14% are singletons. Sequencing was carried out using whole blood. All receptors come from an adult who was a healthcare worker with PCR-confirmed SARS-CoV-2 infection or an uninfected control (not recorded which).

V gene TRBV5-1 combines with J gene TRBJ2-7; D call uncertain. V gave up 4 bases and J gave up 5 bases, with 19 bases separating them. Germline loops: CDR1 SGHRS, CDR2 YFSETQ. CDR3 length: 15 amino acids. CDR3 residues: CASSPFPYPPDEQYF. Here the CDR3 DNA reads TGCGCCAGCAGCCCCTTCCCATACCCGCCGGACGAGCAGTACTTC.

This clonotype was seen only a few times. The chain recombines TRBV7-9 with TRBJ1-5, with D possibly matching TRBD1 (6 bases). The germline V gene encodes CDR1 SEHNR and CDR2 FQNEAQ (reference sequence). The V and J ends lost 1 base and 5 bases respectively, with 6 bases between them. This CDR3 has 13 amino acids. The CDR3 protein is CASSLGGHQPQHF. DNA for the CDR3: TGTGCCAGCAGCTTAGGGGGGCATCAGCCCCAGCATTTT.

In its sample, this clonotype was seen many times. The chain couples TRBV27 to TRBJ2-1; weak D call: TRBD2 (6 bases). V was trimmed by 3 bases and J by 8 bases, leaving 17 bases between them. Germline values: CDR1 MNHEY, CDR2 SMNVEV (reference sequence). The length of the CDR3 is 15 residues. CDR3 sequence reads: CASSFLGTGQYEQFF. The DNA for the CDR3 is TGTGCCAGCAGTTTCCTGGGGACTGGTCAGTATGAGCAGTTCTTC.

This clonotype was seen more than once but under ten times. The V call is TRBV6-6, the J call TRBJ1-5; 7 nucleotides match TRBD1. Germline trimming cut 7 bases from V and 5 bases from J; bases unmatched to any gene: 11. This CDR3 comprises 15 residues. Germline CDR1 MNHNY, CDR2 SVGAGI (reference sequence). The CDR3 reads CASNLGQPADQPQHF. The CDR3 DNA follows: TGTGCCAGCAACCTGGGACAGCCGGCAGATCAGCCCCAGCATTTT.

This clonotype turned up a few times. The chain combines TRBV15 with TRBJ2-3; 12 nucleotides agree with TRBD2. This CDR3 is 16 amino acids long. The germline V gene has CDR1 LNHNV and CDR2 YYDKDF (reference sequence). Trimming removed 3 bases from V and 5 bases from J; junction bases left unmatched: 6. The CDR3 reads CATSSLTSGGQDTQYF. The CDR3 DNA reads as TGTGCCACCAGCAGTCTTACTAGCGGGGGGCAAGATACGCAGTATTTT.

The chain couples TRBV7-3 to TRBJ2-7; 11 nucleotides line up with TRBD2. CDR1 SGHTA and CDR2 FQGTGA come from the germline V gene. The V and J ends lost 5 bases and 2 bases, in that order; junction bases with no gene match: 5. The CDR3 is made up of 15 amino acids. CDR3: CASSPGTSGTYEQYF. The CDR3 DNA reads as TGTGCCAGCAGCCCTGGGACTAGCGGAACCTACGAGCAGTACTTC.

This clonotype was counted at least ten times. V usage is TRBV6-1 and J usage is TRBJ2-1; 10 bases line up with TRBD2. The CDR3 covers 14 residues. Germline loops: CDR1 MNHNS, CDR2 SASEGT. Trimming removed 5 bases from V and 3 bases from J; junction bases left unmatched: 1. CDR3 sequence: CASSRTSGYNEQFF. The CDR3, as DNA: TGTGCCAGCAGTCGGACTAGCGGCTACAATGAGCAGTTCTTC.

This chain connects TRBV14 to TRBJ2-3; TRBD2 matches at 7 bases. J gave up 2 bases and V 4 bases, and 3 bases lay outside the gene matches. The CDR3 totals 14 residues. Germline V gives CDR1 SGHDN, CDR2 FVKESK. CDR3 in DNA: TGTGCCAGCAGCCTCGGACTAGTCACAGATACGCAGTATTTT. Its translation is CASSLGLVTDTQYF.

V usage is TRBV4-1 and J usage is TRBJ1-3; D gene uncertain. V lost 3 bases to trimming and J lost 0 bases, with 12 bases between them. Germline CDR1 and CDR2: MGHRA and YSYEKL. The CDR3 runs to 16 residues. The CDR3 nucleotides are TGCGCCAGCAGCCAGGAATGGACGGCCTCTGGAAACACCATATATTTT. Translating it yields CASSQEWTASGNTIYF.

This clonotype was observed at least ten times. The chain uses TRBV24-1 and TRBJ2-2, with TRBD2 matching over 7 bases. After removal of 7 bases from V and 4 bases from J, the junction contained 2 bases not matched to a gene. Germline CDR1 KGHDR, CDR2 SFDVKD. CDR3 length: 13 residues. CDR3 residues: CATSVAGTGELFF. The CDR3 nucleotides are TGTGCCACCAGCGTAGCGGGCACCGGGGAGCTGTTTTTT.

The rearrangement uses TRBV7-6 and TRBJ1-3; 9 nucleotides match TRBD1. The CDR3 length is 17 residues. Germline values: CDR1 SGHVS, CDR2 FNYEAQ. Unmatched junction bases numbered 9, after V lost 4 bases and J lost 2 bases. CDR3 DNA sequence: TGTGCCAGCAGCTGGACAGGGGCCTTCTCTACTGGAAACACCATATATTTT. Translation: CASSWTGAFSTGNTIYF. Looking up the rest from reference TRBV7-6 and TRBJ1-3 gives the full variable domain: GAGVSQSPRYKVTKRGQDVALRCDPISGHVSLYWYRQALGQGPEFLTYFNYEAQQDKSGLPNDRFSAERPEGSISTLTIQRTEQRDSAMYRCASSWTGAFSTGNTIYFGEGSWLTVV.

This clonotype was detected a few times. This chain connects TRBV6-5 to TRBJ2-7; the D gene could be TRBD1 or TRBD2 (5 bases each). From germline, CDR1 is MNHEY and CDR2 SVGAGI. This CDR3 spans 15 amino acids. V was shortened by 0 bases and J by 3 bases, with 12 bases between the two germline ends. Here the CDR3 DNA reads TGTGCCAGCAGTTACTCGGCCGGGGCTTACTACGAGCAGTACTTC. This translates into CASSYSAGAYYEQYF.

V usage is TRBV9 and J usage is TRBJ2-5; D is perhaps TRBD2 (7 bases). The CDR3 runs 15 residues. The germline V gene has CDR1 SGDLS and CDR2 YYNGEE. V shed 0 bases and J shed 4 bases, with 13 bases lying between them. The CDR3 nucleotides read TGTGCCAGCAGCGTAGGTGGCGGGGGCTCAGAGACCCAGTACTTC. This translates into CASSVGGGGSETQYF.

The chain combines TRBV5-6 with TRBJ2-7, with a tentative D call TRBD1 (6 bases). Germline CDR1 SGHDT, CDR2 YYEEEE. The length of the CDR3 is 16 residues. With 7 bases removed from V and 2 bases from J, the gap between germline ends came to 22 bases. DNA of the CDR3: TGTGCCAGCCTAATAACGCAAGGGACATCAACCTACGAGCAGTACTTC. Protein product: CASLITQGTSTYEQYF.

This clonotype was seen a few times. V is TRBV20-1 and J is TRBJ1-6; D is undetermined. The length of the CDR3 is 15 residues. V was pared by 0 bases and J by 6 bases, with 12 bases between. The germline V gene has CDR1 DFQATT and CDR2 SNEGSKA (reference sequence). CDR3 sequence reads: CSAREEEQINSPLHF. The CDR3 bases are TGCAGTGCTAGAGAGGAGGAGCAGATTAATTCACCCCTCCACTTT.

In this sample, this clonotype turned up a few times. The rearrangement links TRBV27 to TRBJ2-2, with TRBD2 matching over 8 bases. The CDR3 loop spans 16 amino acids. CDR1 is MNHEY, CDR2 SMNVEV, per germline (reference sequence). The J segment lost 2 bases and the V segment lost 3 bases, leaving 5 bases of the junction unmatched. The CDR3 protein is CASSFRGGRNTGELFF. Here the CDR3 DNA reads TGTGCCAGCAGTTTCCGCGGGGGGCGAAACACCGGGGAGCTGTTTTTT.

This rearrangement joins TRBV7-2 to TRBJ1-2; D uncertain. This CDR3 is 13 amino acids long. From germline, CDR1 is SGHTA and CDR2 FQGNSA. Trimming took off 2 bases at V and 4 bases at J, with 8 bases between the two ends. CDR3 amino acids: CASSLLRTYGYTF. The CDR3 nucleotides read TGTGCCAGCAGCTTACTCAGGACCTATGGCTACACCTTC.

This clonotype was detected a few times. The rearrangement links TRBV7-6 to TRBJ1-1; TRBD1 is a possible D gene (5 bases). Trimming shortened V by 5 bases and J by 1 base, and 8 bases separated the two germline ends. CDR1 is SGHVS and CDR2 is FNYEAQ in the germline V gene. The CDR3 sequence is 13 residues long. CDR3 nucleotides: TGTGCCAGCAGCCCGGGGGGGAACACTGAAGCTTTCTTT. Protein sequence: CASSPGGNTEAFF.

A few counts support this clonotype. This sequence joins TRBV11-2 and TRBJ2-5; D may be TRBD1 (5 bases). CDR1 and CDR2 from the germline V gene are SGHAT and FQNNGV. The CDR3 sequence is 13 residues long. V lost 5 bases and J lost 0, with 7 bases in between. CDR3 bases: TGTGCCAGCAGCCAAGGGGACCAAGAGACCCAGTACTTC. This gives the protein CASSQGDQETQYF.

This clonotype was seen repeatedly, ten times or more. The rearrangement uses TRBV9 and TRBJ1-5, with 7 bases matching TRBD1. CDR1 is SGDLS and CDR2 is YYNGEE in the germline V gene. This CDR3 has 15 amino acids. Trimming removed 3 bases from V and 2 bases from J; junction bases left unmatched: 5. The CDR3 protein is CASSEGGAGNQPQHF. CDR3 nucleotide sequence: TGTGCCAGCAGCGAAGGGGGCGCAGGCAATCAGCCCCAGCATTTT.

This clonotype was detected many times. The chain uses TRBV3-1 and TRBJ1-6, with D unclear. Germline lookup yields CDR1 LGHDT and CDR2 YNNKEL (reference sequence). Trimming took 0 bases from V and 10 from J, leaving 4 bases between them. This CDR3 has 12 amino acids. CDR3 DNA: TGTGCCAGCAGCCAAGAAGGGTCACCCCTCCACTTT. Translated: CASSQEGSPLHF.

This clonotype was seen a handful of times. The chain uses TRBV7-3 and TRBJ2-3, with TRBD2 matching over 9 bases. Germline V lookup: CDR1 SGHTA, CDR2 FQGTGA. This CDR3 is 18 amino acids long. J was trimmed by 0 bases and V by 0 bases; bases with no gene match: 7. The CDR3 spells CASSLTGASGASTDTQYF. The CDR3 bases are TGTGCCAGCAGCTTAACGGGGGCTAGCGGGGCTAGCACAGATACGCAGTATTTT.

In this sample, this clonotype turned up a few times. The rearrangement links TRBV12-3 or TRBV12-4 to TRBJ1-4, with no clear D. There are 15 residues in the CDR3. V lost 6 bases and J lost 8, with 19 bases in between. CDR3 amino acids: CASSSTVQLREKLFF. As DNA, the CDR3 is TGTGCCAGCAGCTCAACAGTCCAACTAAGGGAAAAACTGTTTTTT.

The V call is TRBV5-1, the J call TRBJ1-1; D uncertain. The CDR3 spans 15 residues. V dropped 5 bases and J dropped 4 bases, with 18 bases sitting between them. Germline CDR1 and CDR2: SGHRS and YFSETQ. The CDR3 DNA follows: TGCGCCAGCAGTCCATTCCCCTCCGAGGTCACTGAAGCTTTCTTT. Translation: CASSPFPSEVTEAFF.

This clonotype was seen only a few times. The chain couples TRBV2 to TRBJ1-1; D remains unclear. With 9 bases removed from V and 7 bases from J, the gap between germline ends came to 15 bases. From germline, CDR1 is SNHLY and CDR2 FYNNEI. The CDR3 contains 12 residues. CDR3 loop: CARILGRDEAFF. CDR3 coding DNA: TGTGCCAGGATCCTAGGACGGGATGAAGCTTTCTTT.

This clonotype has a handful of counts. The rearrangement uses TRBV5-4 and TRBJ1-1; D possibly corresponds to TRBD1 (5 bases). The CDR3 is 15 amino acids. Germline V CDR1 and CDR2: SGHNT, YYREEE (reference sequence). Deletions cut 2 bases from V and 0 bases from J, with 11 bases between. The CDR3, as DNA: TGTGCCAGCAGCTTCAGGGTGGGGGTGAACACTGAAGCTTTCTTT. Translating it yields CASSFRVGVNTEAFF.

The J gene is TRBJ2-7, the V gene TRBV28; 8 bases line up with TRBD1. Germline V gene lookup returns CDR1 MDHEN and CDR2 SYDVKM. V was pared by 6 bases and J by 1 base, with 11 bases of the junction left unmatched. There are 16 residues in the CDR3. CDR3 coding DNA: TGTGCCAGCAGCAGCCCTGGACAGGGCAGGTCCTACGAGCAGTACTTC. Residues: CASSSPGQGRSYEQYF.

This clonotype has just one count. J is TRBJ2-3 and V is TRBV6-2 or TRBV6-3, with 9 positions matching TRBD2. J lost 3 bases, V lost 8 bases, and 6 bases had no gene match. The CDR3 extends over 14 amino acids. Looked up from germline, CDR1 is MNHEY and CDR2 is SVGEGT. CDR3 nucleotides: TGTGCCAGCGGATGGCTAGCGGGGACAGATACGCAGTATTTT. It is translated as CASGWLAGTDTQYF.